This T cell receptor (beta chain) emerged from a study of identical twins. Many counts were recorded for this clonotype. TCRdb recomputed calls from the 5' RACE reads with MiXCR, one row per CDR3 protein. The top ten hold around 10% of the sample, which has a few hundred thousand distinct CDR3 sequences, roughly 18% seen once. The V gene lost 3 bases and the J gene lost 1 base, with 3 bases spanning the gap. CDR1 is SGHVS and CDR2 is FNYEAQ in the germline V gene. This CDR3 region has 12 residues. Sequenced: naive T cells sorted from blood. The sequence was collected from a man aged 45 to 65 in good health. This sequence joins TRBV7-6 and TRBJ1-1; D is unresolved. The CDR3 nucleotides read TGTGCCAGCAGCTTTGGGAACACTGAAGCTTTCTTT. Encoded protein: CASSFGNTEAFF.